This T cell receptor (beta chain) was obtained from a study of T cell changes during pregnancy in multiple sclerosis. Trimming removed 0 bases from V and 1 base from J, with 16 bases in between. The length of the CDR3 is 17 residues. Germline V gene lookup returns CDR1 SGHRS and CDR2 YFSETQ. TCRdb keeps only in-frame clones here, not all; method: immunoSEQ multiplex PCR. Here the sample spans about 56,000 clones, roughly 91% being singletons. The chain employs TRBV5-1 and TRBJ1-1; D may be TRBD1 (6 bases). The material was CD4+ T cells from peripheral blood mononuclear cells, obtained in the third trimester of pregnancy. The sequence derives from a female donor with multiple sclerosis, enrolled in a pregnancy study. As DNA, the CDR3 is TGCGCCAGCAGCTTGGGGGGCTCAGGGGCTGGGAACACTGAAGCTTTCTTT. It encodes CASSLGGSGAGNTEAFF.